This T cell receptor (beta chain) was sequenced in a study of T-cell memory formation after mild COVID-19. Trimming removed 7 bases from V and 8 bases from J, with 21 bases in between. This CDR3 spans 15 amino acids. The germline V gene encodes CDR1 MNHEY and CDR2 SMNVEV (reference sequence). TCRdb passed the 5' RACE reads through MiXCR, listing each CDR3 protein once. The profile shows fewer than 250,000 distinct CDR3 sequences, under 12% of them singletons. Material: PBMCs or a T cell subset sorted from them (not recorded which). This chain links TRBV27 with TRBJ2-1, with a tentative D call TRBD2 (7 bases). The sequence was obtained from a young man who had mild COVID-19 (a few samples of this study predate the infection). Cell type and time point are not known. CDR3 region: CASILRTGGEDEQFF. CDR3 coding DNA: TGTGCCAGCATCCTTCGAACGGGGGGCGAGGATGAGCAGTTCTTC.